One and the same sample provided the 18 T cell receptor beta chains below, sequenced in a study of monozygotic twins with cystic fibrosis. Using immunoSEQ multiplex PCR, the repertoire was profiled, and TCRdb retains in-frame clones only, with some absent. Here the sample spans about 30,000 clones, around four fifths being singletons. The material sequenced was blood. The origin of the receptors is a girl aged 2 to 9 with cystic fibrosis.

This clone showed up just a few times. V is TRBV6-4 and J is TRBJ2-7; D remains unclear. Germline V lookup: CDR1 MRHNA, CDR2 SNTAGT. Trimming stripped 4 bases from V and 7 bases from J, with 20 bases between. The CDR3 loop spans 15 amino acids. The CDR3 DNA sequence: TGTGCCAGCAGTGTCCCGGCAGGACGTCTGGAGGAGCAGTACTTC. It translates to CASSVPAGRLEEQYF.

This chain joins TRBV2 and TRBJ2-3; 8 bases are a match to TRBD1. Germline trimming cut 10 bases from V and 2 bases from J; bases unmatched to any gene: 8. The germline CDR1 and CDR2 sequences are SNHLY and FYNNEI. This CDR3 is 14 amino acids long. The CDR3 sequence: CATTGQGDTDTQYF. CDR3 nucleotides: TGTGCCACCACCGGACAGGGCGACACAGATACGCAGTATTTT.

This sequence joins TRBV6-4 and TRBJ1-2, with D possibly being TRBD1 (6 bases). V was trimmed by 3 bases and J by 7 bases, leaving 15 bases between them. This CDR3 has 14 amino acids. From germline, CDR1 is MRHNA and CDR2 SNTAGT. The CDR3: CASSETGKVPGYTF. The DNA of the CDR3 is TGTGCCAGCAGTGAGACAGGCAAAGTGCCTGGCTACACCTTC.

This clone was seen only once. This chain uses TRBV29-1 with TRBJ1-1; D is ambiguous. The CDR3 length is 13 residues. Germline V lookup: CDR1 SQVTM, CDR2 ANQGSEA. V was clipped by 6 bases and J by 2 bases, with 13 bases between them. The CDR3 here is CSVGGRLNTEAFF. DNA for the CDR3: TGCAGCGTGGGAGGGAGGCTAAACACTGAAGCTTTCTTT. Based on the CDR3 plus reference TRBV29-1 and TRBJ1-1, the full variable domain is SAVISQKPSRDICQRGTSLTIQCQVDSQVTMMFWYRQQPGQSLTLIATANQGSEATYESGFVIDKFPISRPNLTFSTLTVSNMSPEDSSIYLCSVGGRLNTEAFFGQGTRLTVV.

This clone was observed a handful of times. This chain uses TRBV29-1 with TRBJ2-7; possibly TRBD1 for D (6 bases). The V gene lost 6 bases and the J gene lost 3 bases, with 15 bases spanning the gap. This CDR3 spans 13 amino acids. In germline, CDR1 is SQVTM, CDR2 ANQGSEA. CDR3: CSVTDRAGYEQYF. In DNA, the CDR3 is TGCAGCGTAACGGACAGAGCAGGCTACGAGCAGTACTTC.

J is TRBJ2-1 and V is TRBV4-1; 8 bases map to TRBD2. The V segment lost 4 bases and the J segment 3 bases; nucleotides outside the gene matches: 5. CDR1 and CDR2 from the germline V gene are MGHRA and YSYEKL. This CDR3 has 15 residues. The CDR3 here is CASSPVAGIYNEQFF. CDR3 nucleotide sequence: TGCGCCAGCAGCCCTGTAGCGGGGATCTACAATGAGCAGTTCTTC.

This chain links TRBV30 with TRBJ2-1, with TRBD2 matching over 7 bases. CDR1 GTSNPN and CDR2 SVGIG come from the germline V gene (reference sequence). The CDR3 runs to 13 residues. With 4 bases clipped from V and 2 bases from J, the junction kept 2 bases outside the gene matches. The CDR3 loop is CAWKAGAYNEQFF. In nucleotides, the CDR3 is TGTGCCTGGAAGGCGGGAGCCTACAATGAGCAGTTCTTC.

The V gene is TRBV6-1, the J gene TRBJ2-7; 7 bases are a match to TRBD1. The trim removed 5 bases at V and 6 bases at J, leaving 13 bases unmatched. From germline, CDR1 is MNHNS and CDR2 SASEGT. This CDR3 spans 15 amino acids. This chain's CDR3 is CASSQRQGVGVEQYF. The DNA of the CDR3 is TGTGCCAGCAGTCAAAGACAGGGCGTCGGCGTCGAGCAGTACTTC.

This clone has a single count. CDR3 amino acids: CASRGLSTDTQYF. In DNA, the CDR3 is TGTGCCAGTAGGGGACTGAGCACAGATACGCAGTATTTT. This rearrangement joins TRBV19 to TRBJ2-3; D is possibly TRBD2 (6 bases). The CDR3 sequence is 13 residues long. V was shortened by 6 bases and J by 0 bases, with 7 bases between the two germline ends. Per germline, CDR1 LNHDA and CDR2 SQIVND (reference sequence).

This chain connects TRBV27 to TRBJ2-1; D might be TRBD1 (5 bases). Between the trimmed V and J ends, which lost 4 bases and 6 bases, there was a span of 13 bases. Germline CDR1 is MNHEY and CDR2 is SMNVEV (reference sequence). The CDR3 runs to 14 residues. In nucleotides, the CDR3 is TGTGCCAGCAGTTATTTGACAGACTCCAATGAGCAGTTCTTC. Translating gives CASSYLTDSNEQFF.

The chain employs TRBV12-5 and TRBJ1-5; D is ambiguous. This CDR3 has 12 amino acids. Germline CDR1 and CDR2: LGHNT and FRNRAP. The V end was cut by 2 bases, the J end by 6 bases, with 5 bases between. CDR3 bases: TGTGCTAGTGGTTTGAGACCTCAGCCCCAGCATTTT. Its translation is CASGLRPQPQHF.

The chain uses TRBV5-1 and TRBJ2-1; 7 bases fit TRBD2. The CDR3 has 16 amino acids. Germline CDR1 and CDR2: SGHRS and YFSETQ. The ends lost 4 bases at V and 0 bases at J; junction bases unmatched: 7. CDR3 in amino acids: CASSTASGLSYNEQFF. The CDR3 DNA follows: TGCGCCAGCAGCACCGCTAGCGGACTCTCCTACAATGAGCAGTTCTTC.

The V call is TRBV13, the J call TRBJ2-7, with a possible D match to TRBD1 (6 bases). This CDR3 is 17 amino acids long. Germline loops: CDR1 PRHDT, CDR2 FYEKMQ (reference sequence). The V and J ends lost 7 bases and 0 bases respectively, with 22 bases between them. Here the CDR3 reads CASTHGTNPRSSYEQYF. As DNA, the CDR3 is TGTGCCAGCACCCACGGGACAAACCCCCGGAGCTCCTACGAGCAGTACTTC.

This chain links TRBV19 with TRBJ2-2; D is possibly TRBD1 or TRBD2 (5 bases each). Germline loops: CDR1 LNHDA, CDR2 SQIVND (reference sequence). This CDR3 comprises 13 residues. V was clipped by 6 bases and J by 6 bases, with 11 bases between them. In DNA form, the CDR3 reads TGTGCCAGTAGGAACCTGGGGGCCGGGGAGCTGTTTTTT. Encoded protein: CASRNLGAGELFF.

This clone was counted once. The V call is TRBV6-5, the J call TRBJ2-7; the D gene is possibly TRBD1 (5 bases). The length of the CDR3 is 13 residues. Germline values: CDR1 MNHEY, CDR2 SVGAGI. Between the trimmed V and J ends, which lost 8 bases and 3 bases, there was a span of 14 bases. CDR3 sequence: CASSQEQNYEQYF. The DNA for the CDR3 is TGTGCCAGCTCACAGGAACAGAACTACGAGCAGTACTTC.

This clone was recorded once. V and J are TRBV27 and TRBJ1-2, with TRBD1 identical over 8 bases. CDR1 MNHEY and CDR2 SMNVEV come from the germline V gene (reference sequence). The CDR3 spans 15 residues. Trimming removed 5 bases from V and 4 bases from J; junction bases left unmatched: 9. In DNA form, the CDR3 reads TGTGCCAGCAGTCCCACCCCAGGGGGCGGCTATGGCTACACCTTC. This translates into CASSPTPGGGYGYTF.

This clone was found once. This rearrangement joins TRBV29-1 to TRBJ2-3, with a weak D call TRBD2 (6 bases). The V gene lost 4 bases and the J gene lost 2 bases, with 10 bases spanning the gap. The CDR3 is 13 residues long. CDR1 and CDR2 (germline): SQVTM, ANQGSEA. CDR3 DNA: TGCAGCGTTGGCGGGACGGTCACAGATACGCAGTATTTT. Its translation: CSVGGTVTDTQYF.

The chain carries TRBV4-1 and TRBJ2-4; D call uncertain. Trimming cost V 3 bases and J 9 bases, with 15 bases left between them. The CDR3 sequence is 14 residues long. Germline V gene sequence: CDR1 MGHRA, CDR2 YSYEKL. CDR3 amino acids: CASSQAAKMGIQYF. CDR3 nucleotide sequence: TGCGCCAGCAGCCAGGCCGCAAAGATGGGCATTCAGTACTTC.